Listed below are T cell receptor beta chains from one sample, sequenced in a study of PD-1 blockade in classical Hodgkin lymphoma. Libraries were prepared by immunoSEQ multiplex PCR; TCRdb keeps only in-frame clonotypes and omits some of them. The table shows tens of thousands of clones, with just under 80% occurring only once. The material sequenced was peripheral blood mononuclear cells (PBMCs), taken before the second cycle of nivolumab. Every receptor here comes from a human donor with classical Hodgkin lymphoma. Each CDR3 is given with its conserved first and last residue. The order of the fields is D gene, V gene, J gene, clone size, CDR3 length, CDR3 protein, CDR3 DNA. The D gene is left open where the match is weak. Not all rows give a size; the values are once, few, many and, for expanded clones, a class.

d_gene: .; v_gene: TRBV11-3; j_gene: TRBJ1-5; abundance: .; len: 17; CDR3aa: CASSFAGSKYSNQPQHF; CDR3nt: TGTGCCAGCAGCTTCGCCGGGTCCAAATATAGCAATCAGCCCCAGCATTTT
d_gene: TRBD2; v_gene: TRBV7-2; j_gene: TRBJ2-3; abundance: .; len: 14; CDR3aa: CASSLGGSHDTQYF; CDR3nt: TGTGCCAGCAGCTTGGGCGGGAGCCATGATACGCAGTATTTT
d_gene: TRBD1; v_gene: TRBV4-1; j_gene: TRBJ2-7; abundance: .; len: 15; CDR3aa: CASSQPGQGLDEQYF; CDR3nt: TGCGCCAGCAGCCAACCGGGACAGGGGTTAGACGAGCAGTACTTC
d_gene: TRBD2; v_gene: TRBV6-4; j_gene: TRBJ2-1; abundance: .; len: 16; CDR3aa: CASSEVGLAGVDEQFF; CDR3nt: TGTGCCAGCAGTGAGGTGGGACTAGCGGGAGTCGATGAGCAGTTCTTC
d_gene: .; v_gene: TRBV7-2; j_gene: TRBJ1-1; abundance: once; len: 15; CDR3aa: CASSPRPGQGTEAFF; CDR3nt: TGTGCCAGCAGCCCGCGACCTGGGCAGGGTACTGAAGCTTTCTTT
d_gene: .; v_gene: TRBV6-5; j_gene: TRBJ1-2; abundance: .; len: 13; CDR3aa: CASSYGTNYGYTF; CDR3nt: TGTGCCAGCAGTTATGGGACGAACTATGGCTACACCTTC
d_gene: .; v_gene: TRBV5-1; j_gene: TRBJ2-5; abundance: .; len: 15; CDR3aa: CASSPQGPGQETQYF; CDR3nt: TGCGCCAGCAGCCCCCAGGGACCGGGACAAGAGACCCAGTACTTC
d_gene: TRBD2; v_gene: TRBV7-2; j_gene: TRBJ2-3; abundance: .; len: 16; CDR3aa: CASSLATGTSGNTQYF; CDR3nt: TGTGCCAGCAGCTTAGCCACCGGGACTAGCGGCAATACGCAGTATTTT
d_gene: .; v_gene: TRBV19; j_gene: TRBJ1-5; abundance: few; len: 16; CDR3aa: CATSPRGAGSNQPQHF; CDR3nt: TGTGCCACCTCACCCCGGGGGGCAGGTAGCAATCAGCCCCAGCATTTT
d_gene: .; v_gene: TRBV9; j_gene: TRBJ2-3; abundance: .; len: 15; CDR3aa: CASSVDSPGADTQYF; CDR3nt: TGTGCCAGCAGCGTAGATAGCCCAGGCGCGGATACGCAGTATTTT
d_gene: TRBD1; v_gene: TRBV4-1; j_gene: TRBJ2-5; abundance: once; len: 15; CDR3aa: CASSQDARGQETQYF; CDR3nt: TGCGCCAGCAGCCAAGACGCCAGGGGGCAAGAGACCCAGTACTTC
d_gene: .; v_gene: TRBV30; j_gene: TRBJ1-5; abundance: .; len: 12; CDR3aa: CAWSGQNSPQHF; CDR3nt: TGTGCCTGGAGTGGGCAGAACAGCCCCCAGCATTTT
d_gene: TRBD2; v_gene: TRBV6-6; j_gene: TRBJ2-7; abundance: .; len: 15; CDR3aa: CASTQRTSGTFEQYF; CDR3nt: TGTGCCAGCACCCAGAGGACTAGCGGGACTTTCGAGCAGTACTTC
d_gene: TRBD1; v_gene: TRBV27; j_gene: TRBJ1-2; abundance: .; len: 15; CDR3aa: CASSQRTGGRNGYTF; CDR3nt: TGTGCCAGCAGCCAACGGACAGGGGGGAGGAATGGCTACACCTTC
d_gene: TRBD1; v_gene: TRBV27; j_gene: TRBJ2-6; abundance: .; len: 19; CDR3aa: CASSLSRTGAVSGANVLTF; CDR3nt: TGTGCCAGCAGTTTATCGCGGACAGGGGCCGTCTCTGGGGCCAACGTCCTGACTTTC
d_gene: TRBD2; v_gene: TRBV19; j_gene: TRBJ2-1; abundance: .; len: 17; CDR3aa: CASSIGVSGRLLNEQFF; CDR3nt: TGTGCCAGTAGTATAGGGGTTAGCGGGAGGTTGCTCAATGAGCAGTTCTTC
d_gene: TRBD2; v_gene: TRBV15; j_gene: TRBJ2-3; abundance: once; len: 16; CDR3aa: CATSRDRRGGLDTQYF; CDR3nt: TGTGCCACCAGCAGAGATCGGCGGGGGGGCTTAGATACGCAGTATTTT
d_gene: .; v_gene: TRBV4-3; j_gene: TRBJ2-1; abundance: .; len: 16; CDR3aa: CASSQRCAEDYNEQFF; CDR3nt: TGCGCCAGCAGCCAACGTTGCGCGGAAGACTACAATGAGCAGTTCTTC
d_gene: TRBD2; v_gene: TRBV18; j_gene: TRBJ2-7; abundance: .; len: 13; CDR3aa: CASSRRLADEQYF; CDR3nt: TGTGCCAGCTCACGGCGGCTAGCGGACGAGCAGTACTTC
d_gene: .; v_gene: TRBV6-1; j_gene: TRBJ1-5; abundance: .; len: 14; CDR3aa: CASSNQMGNQPQHF; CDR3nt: TGTGCCAGCTCCAACCAAATGGGCAATCAGCCCCAGCATTTT
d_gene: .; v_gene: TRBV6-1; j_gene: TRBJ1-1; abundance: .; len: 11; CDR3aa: CASRRQGKAFF; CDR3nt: TGTGCCAGCAGACGGCAGGGGAAGGCTTTCTTT
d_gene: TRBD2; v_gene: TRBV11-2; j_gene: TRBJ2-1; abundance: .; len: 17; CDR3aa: CASSSGTSGLIYNEQFF; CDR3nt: TGTGCCAGCAGCTCAGGGACTAGCGGGCTCATCTACAATGAGCAGTTCTTC
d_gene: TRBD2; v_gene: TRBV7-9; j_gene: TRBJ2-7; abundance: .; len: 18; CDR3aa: CASSLDLGYGRASYEQYF; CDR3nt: TGTGCCAGCAGCTTGGATTTGGGATACGGGAGGGCCTCTTACGAGCAGTACTTC
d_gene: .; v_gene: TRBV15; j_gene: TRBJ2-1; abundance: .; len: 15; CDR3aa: CATSRDGLANDEQFF; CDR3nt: TGTGCCACCAGCAGAGACGGGCTAGCCAACGATGAGCAGTTCTTC
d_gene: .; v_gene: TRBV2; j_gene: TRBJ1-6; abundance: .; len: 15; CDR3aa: CASVGRPWGDSPLHF; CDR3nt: TGTGCCAGCGTGGGGAGGCCTTGGGGCGATTCACCCCTCCACTTT
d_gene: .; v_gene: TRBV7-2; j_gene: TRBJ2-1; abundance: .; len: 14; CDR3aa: CASSPRGLEDEQFF; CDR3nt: TGTGCCAGCAGCCCCCGTGGACTGGAGGATGAGCAGTTCTTC
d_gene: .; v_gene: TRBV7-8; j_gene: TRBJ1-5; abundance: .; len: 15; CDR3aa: CASSLQGGTPQPQHF; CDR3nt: TGTGCCAGCAGCTTACAGGGCGGGACGCCCCAGCCCCAGCATTTT
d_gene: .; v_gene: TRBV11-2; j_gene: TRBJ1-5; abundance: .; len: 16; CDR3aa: CASSLRGRGDNQPQHF; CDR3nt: TGTGCCAGCAGCTTAAGGGGCAGGGGAGACAATCAGCCCCAGCATTTT
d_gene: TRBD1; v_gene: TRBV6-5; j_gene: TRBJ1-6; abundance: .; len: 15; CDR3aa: CASSYLQGWNSPLHF; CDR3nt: TGTGCCAGCAGTTACTTACAGGGGTGGAATTCACCCCTCCACTTT
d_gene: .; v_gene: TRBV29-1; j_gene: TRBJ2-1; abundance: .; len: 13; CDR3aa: CSVGAIHYNEQFF; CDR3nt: TGCAGCGTTGGGGCTATCCATTACAATGAGCAGTTCTTC
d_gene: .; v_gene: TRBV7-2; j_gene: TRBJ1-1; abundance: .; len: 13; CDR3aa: CASSLAHGGGAFF; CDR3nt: TGTGCCAGCAGCTTAGCGCACGGCGGGGGGGCTTTCTTT
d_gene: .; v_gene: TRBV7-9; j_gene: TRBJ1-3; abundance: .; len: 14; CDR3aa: CASSLSPGGNTIYF; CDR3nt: TGTGCCAGCAGCTTATCACCGGGGGGAAACACCATATATTTT
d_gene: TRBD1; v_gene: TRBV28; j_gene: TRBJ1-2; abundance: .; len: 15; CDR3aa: CASSFGRQGAGGYTF; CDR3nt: TGTGCCAGCAGTTTTGGAAGACAGGGGGCTGGTGGCTACACCTTC
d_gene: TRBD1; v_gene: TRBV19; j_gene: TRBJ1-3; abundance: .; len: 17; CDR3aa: CASSGSNRGQTGNTIYF; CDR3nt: TGTGCCAGTAGTGGCTCGAACAGGGGGCAAACGGGAAACACCATATATTTT
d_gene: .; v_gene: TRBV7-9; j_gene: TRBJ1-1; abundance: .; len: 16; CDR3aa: CASSQAGGRISTEAFF; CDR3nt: TGTGCCAGCAGCCAAGCCGGCGGGCGGATAAGCACTGAAGCTTTCTTT
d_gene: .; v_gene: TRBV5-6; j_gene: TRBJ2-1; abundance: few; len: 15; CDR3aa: CASSLFIRGDNEQFF; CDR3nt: TGTGCCAGCAGCTTATTTATCAGGGGAGATAATGAGCAGTTCTTC
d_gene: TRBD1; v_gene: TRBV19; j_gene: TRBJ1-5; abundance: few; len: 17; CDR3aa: CASSLRRGQGAIQPQHF; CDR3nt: TGTGCCAGTAGTCTCCGGCGGGGACAGGGGGCTATTCAGCCCCAGCATTTT
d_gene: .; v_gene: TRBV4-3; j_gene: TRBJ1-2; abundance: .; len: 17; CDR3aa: CASSHSARGPINYGYTF; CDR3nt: TGCGCCAGCAGCCATAGCGCGCGCGGACCCATCAACTATGGCTACACCTTC
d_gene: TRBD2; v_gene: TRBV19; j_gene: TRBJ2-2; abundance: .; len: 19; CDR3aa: CASRLAGGLSPNRPGELFF; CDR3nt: TGTGCCAGTAGGTTAGCGGGAGGTCTCTCACCTAATAGACCGGGGGAGCTGTTTTTT
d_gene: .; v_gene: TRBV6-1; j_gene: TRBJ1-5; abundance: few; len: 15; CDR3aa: CASSDSWGRNQPQHF; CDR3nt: TGTGCCAGCAGTGATTCGTGGGGTAGGAATCAGCCCCAGCATTTT
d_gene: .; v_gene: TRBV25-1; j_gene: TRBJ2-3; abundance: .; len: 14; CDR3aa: CASSRTGPTDTQYF; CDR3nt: TGTGCCAGCAGCCGAACTGGGCCGACAGATACGCAGTATTTT
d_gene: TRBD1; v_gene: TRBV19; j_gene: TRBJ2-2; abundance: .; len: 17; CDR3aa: CASSIPRQGANTGELFF; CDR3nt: TGTGCCAGTAGTATCCCCCGACAGGGGGCGAACACCGGGGAGCTGTTTTTT
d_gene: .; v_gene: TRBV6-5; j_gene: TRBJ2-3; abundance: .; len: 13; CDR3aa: CASSPPAGDTQYF; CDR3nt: TGTGCCAGCAGTCCACCCGCGGGAGATACGCAGTATTTT
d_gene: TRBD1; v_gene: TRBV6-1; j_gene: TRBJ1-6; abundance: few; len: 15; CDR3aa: CASSETGQGRSPLHF; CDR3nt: TGTGCCAGCAGTGAAACGGGACAGGGGAGATCACCCCTCCACTTT
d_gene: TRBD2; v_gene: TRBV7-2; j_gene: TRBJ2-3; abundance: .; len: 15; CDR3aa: CASSLRTSMKDTQYF; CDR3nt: TGTGCCAGCAGCCTGCGGACTAGTATGAAAGATACGCAGTATTTT
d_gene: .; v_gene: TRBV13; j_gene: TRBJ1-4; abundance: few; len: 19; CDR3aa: CASSFYRDGALATNEKLFF; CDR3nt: TGTGCCAGCAGCTTTTACCGGGACGGAGCTTTAGCAACTAATGAAAAACTGTTTTTT
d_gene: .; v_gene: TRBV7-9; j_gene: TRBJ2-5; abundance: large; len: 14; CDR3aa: CASSSPGFGETQYF; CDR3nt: TGTGCCAGCAGCTCACCCGGTTTCGGGGAGACCCAGTACTTC
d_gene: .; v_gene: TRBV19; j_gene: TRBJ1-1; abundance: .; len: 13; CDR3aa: CASSTNANTEAFF; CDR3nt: TGTGCCAGTAGTACCAACGCGAACACTGAAGCTTTCTTT